This TCR beta chain was found in a study of PD-L1 blockade in urothelial cancer. In the study overall: Intravenous atezolizumab, 1,200 mg every 3 weeks, was begun by patients in the mid-2010s. Of around 31 patients, about two dozen were males with bladder-origin urothelial cancer. At 3 weeks after treatment start (second dose) and again at 6 weeks, blood was analyzed.

This clone showed up just a few times. Assay: immunoSEQ multiplex PCR; the TCRdb copy retains only in-frame clones and omits some. The sample has 24,000 or so clones; more than 65% are singletons. Time point: peripheral blood 6 weeks after treatment start. Patient disease was locally advanced or metastatic urothelial carcinoma. The ends lost 4 bases at V and 3 bases at J; junction bases unmatched: 0. Germline assignment: CDR1 SNHLY and CDR2 FYNNEI. The length of the CDR3 is 15 residues. The chain recombines TRBV2 with TRBJ2-4; 13 bases map to TRBD2. This receptor was obtained from a man aged 65-85 years with urothelial cancer. The specimen was PBMCs, collected around atezolizumab (anti-PD-L1) treatment. CDR3 sequence reads: CASSGTSGGKNIQYF. Here the CDR3 DNA reads TGTGCCAGCAGTGGGACTAGCGGGGGCAAAAACATTCAGTACTTC. The full variable domain, its missing parts supplied by reference TRBV2 and TRBJ2-4, is EPEVTQTPSHQVTQMGQEVILRCVPISNHLYFYWYRQILGQKVEFLVSFYNNEISEKSEIFDDQFSVERPDGSNFTLKIRSTKLEDSAMYFCASSGTSGGKNIQYFGAGTRLSVL.